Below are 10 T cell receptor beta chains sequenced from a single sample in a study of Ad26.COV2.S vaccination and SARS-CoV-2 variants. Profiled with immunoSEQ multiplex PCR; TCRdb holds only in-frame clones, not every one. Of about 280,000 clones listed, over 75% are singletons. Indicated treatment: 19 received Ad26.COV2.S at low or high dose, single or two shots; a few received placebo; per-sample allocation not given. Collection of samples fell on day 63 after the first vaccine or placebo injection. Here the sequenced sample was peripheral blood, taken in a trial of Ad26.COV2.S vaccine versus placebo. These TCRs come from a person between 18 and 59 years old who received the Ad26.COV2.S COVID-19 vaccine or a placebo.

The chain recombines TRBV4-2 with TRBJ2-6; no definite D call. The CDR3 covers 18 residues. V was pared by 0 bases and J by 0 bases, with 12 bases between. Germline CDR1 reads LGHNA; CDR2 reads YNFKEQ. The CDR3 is CASSQETVPSSGANVLTF. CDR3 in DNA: TGTGCCAGCAGCCAAGAAACGGTTCCTAGCTCTGGGGCCAACGTCCTGACTTTC.

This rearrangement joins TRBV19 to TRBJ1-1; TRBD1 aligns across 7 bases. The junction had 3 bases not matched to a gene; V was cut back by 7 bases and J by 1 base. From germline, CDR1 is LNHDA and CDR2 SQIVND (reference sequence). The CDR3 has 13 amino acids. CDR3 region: CASTGQANTEAFF. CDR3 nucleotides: TGTGCCAGTACAGGACAGGCGAACACTGAAGCTTTCTTT.

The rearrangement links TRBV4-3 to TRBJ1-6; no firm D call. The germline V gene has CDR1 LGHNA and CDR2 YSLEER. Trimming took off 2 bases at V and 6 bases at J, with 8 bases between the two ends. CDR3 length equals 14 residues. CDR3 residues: CASSQTDFNSPLHF. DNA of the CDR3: TGCGCCAGCAGCCAAACAGACTTTAATTCACCCCTCCACTTT.

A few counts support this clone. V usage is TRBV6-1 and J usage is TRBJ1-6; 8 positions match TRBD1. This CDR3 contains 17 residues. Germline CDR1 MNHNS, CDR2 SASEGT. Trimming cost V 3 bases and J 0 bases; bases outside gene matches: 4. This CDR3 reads CASSDPGQVSYNSPLHF. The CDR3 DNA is TGTGCCAGCAGTGACCCGGGACAGGTCTCCTATAATTCACCCCTCCACTTT.

The CDR3, as DNA: TGTGCCATCAGGGACAGGACTGAAGCTTTCTTT. Amino acids: CAIRDRTEAFF. The chain links TRBV10-3 to TRBJ1-1, with 7 bases aligning to TRBD1. After removal of 6 bases from V and 5 bases from J, the junction contained 0 bases not matched to a gene. This CDR3 spans 11 amino acids. Germline values: CDR1 ENHRY, CDR2 SYGVKD.

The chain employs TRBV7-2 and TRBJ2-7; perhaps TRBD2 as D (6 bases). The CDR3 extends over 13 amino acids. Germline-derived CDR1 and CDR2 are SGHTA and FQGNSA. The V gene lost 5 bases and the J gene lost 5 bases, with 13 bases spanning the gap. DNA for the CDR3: TGTGCCAGCAGCCGTCGAGGCGGGAACGAGCAGTACTTC. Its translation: CASSRRGGNEQYF.

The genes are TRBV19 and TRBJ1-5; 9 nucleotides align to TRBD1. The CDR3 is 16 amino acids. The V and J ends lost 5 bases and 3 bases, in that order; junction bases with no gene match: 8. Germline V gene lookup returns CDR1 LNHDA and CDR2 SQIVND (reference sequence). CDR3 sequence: CASSPGQGVNNQPQHF. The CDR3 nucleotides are TGTGCCAGTAGTCCGGGACAGGGTGTTAACAATCAGCCCCAGCATTTT. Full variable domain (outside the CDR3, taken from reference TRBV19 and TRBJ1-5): DGGITQSPKYLFRKEGQNVTLSCEQNLNHDAMYWYRQDPGQGLRLIYYSQIVNDFQKGDIAEGYSVSREKKESFPLTVTSAQKNPTAFYLCASSPGQGVNNQPQHFGDGTRLSIL.

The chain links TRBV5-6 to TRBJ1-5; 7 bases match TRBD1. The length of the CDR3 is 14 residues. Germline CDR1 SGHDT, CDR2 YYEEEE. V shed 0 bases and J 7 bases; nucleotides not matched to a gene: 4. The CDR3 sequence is CASSLGGQSQPQHF. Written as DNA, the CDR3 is TGTGCCAGCAGCTTGGGGGGACAGTCCCAGCCCCAGCATTTT.

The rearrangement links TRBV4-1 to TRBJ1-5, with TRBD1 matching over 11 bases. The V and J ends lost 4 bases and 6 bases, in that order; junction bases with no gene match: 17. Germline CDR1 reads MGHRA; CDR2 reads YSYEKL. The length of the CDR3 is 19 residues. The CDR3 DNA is TGCGCCAGCAGCCGGAACAGACCGGGACAGGGGGATAGAAGTCAGCCCCAGCATTTT. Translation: CASSRNRPGQGDRSQPQHF.

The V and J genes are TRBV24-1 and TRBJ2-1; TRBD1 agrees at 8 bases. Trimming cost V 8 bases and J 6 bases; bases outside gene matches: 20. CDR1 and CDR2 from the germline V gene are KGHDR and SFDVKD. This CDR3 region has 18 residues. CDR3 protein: CATTLDRDRSSCVNEQFF. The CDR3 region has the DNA TGTGCCACCACCTTGGACAGGGACCGGTCCAGCTGTGTCAATGAGCAGTTCTTC.